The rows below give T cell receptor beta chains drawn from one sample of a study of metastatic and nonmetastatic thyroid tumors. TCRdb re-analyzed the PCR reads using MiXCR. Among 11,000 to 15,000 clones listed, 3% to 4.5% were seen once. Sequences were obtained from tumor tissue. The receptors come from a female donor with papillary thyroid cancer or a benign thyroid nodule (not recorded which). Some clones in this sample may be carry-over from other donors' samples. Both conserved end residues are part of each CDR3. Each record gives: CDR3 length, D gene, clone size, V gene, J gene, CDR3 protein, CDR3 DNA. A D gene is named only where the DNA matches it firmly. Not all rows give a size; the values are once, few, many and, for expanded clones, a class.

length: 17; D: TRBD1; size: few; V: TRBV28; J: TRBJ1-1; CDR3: CASTLSGTGAGYTEAFF; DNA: TGTGCCAGCACCCTATCCGGGACAGGGGCCGGGTACACTGAAGCTTTCTTT
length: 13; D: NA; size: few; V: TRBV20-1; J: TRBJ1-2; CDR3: CSARRTVHYGYTF; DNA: TGCAGTGCTAGACGGACAGTCCACTATGGCTACACCTTC
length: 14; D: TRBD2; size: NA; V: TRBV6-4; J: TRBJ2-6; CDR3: CASTREAGANVLTF; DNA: TGTGCCAGCACGCGGGAGGCCGGGGCCAACGTCCTGACTTTC
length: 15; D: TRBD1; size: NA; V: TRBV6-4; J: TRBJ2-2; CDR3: CASSDEGASGGELFF; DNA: TGTGCCAGCAGTGACGAGGGGGCGTCCGGCGGGGAGCTGTTTTTT
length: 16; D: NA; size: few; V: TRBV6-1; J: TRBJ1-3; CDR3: CASSEFELSSGNTIYF; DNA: TGTGCCAGCAGTGAATTCGAGCTCAGCTCTGGAAACACCATATATTTT
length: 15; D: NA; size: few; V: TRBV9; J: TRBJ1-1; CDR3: CASSVAAVMNTEAFF; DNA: TGTGCCAGCAGCGTAGCGGCGGTGATGAACACTGAAGCTTTCTTT
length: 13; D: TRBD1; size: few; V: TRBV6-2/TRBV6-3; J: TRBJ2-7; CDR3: CASSQDRVTEQYF; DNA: TGTGCCAGCAGCCAGGACAGGGTAACGGAGCAGTACTTC
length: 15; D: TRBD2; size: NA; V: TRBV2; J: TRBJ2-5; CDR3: CASSDLRLAGETQYF; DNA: TGTGCCAGCAGTGATCTGAGACTAGCGGGAGAGACCCAGTACTTC
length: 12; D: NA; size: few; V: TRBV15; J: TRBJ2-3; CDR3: CATGAGTDTQYF; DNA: TGTGCCACCGGGGCGGGAACAGATACGCAGTATTTT
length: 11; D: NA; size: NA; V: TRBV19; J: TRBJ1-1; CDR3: CASTGSTEAFF; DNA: TGTGCCAGTACAGGGAGCACTGAAGCTTTCTTT
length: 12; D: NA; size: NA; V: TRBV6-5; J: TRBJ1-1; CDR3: CASSYPGQETFF; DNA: TGTGCCAGCAGTTACCCGGGACAAGAAACTTTCTTT
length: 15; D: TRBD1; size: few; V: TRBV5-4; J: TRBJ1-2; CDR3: CASSTETGTNYGYTF; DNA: TGTGCCAGCAGCACCGAGACAGGGACTAACTATGGCTACACCTTC
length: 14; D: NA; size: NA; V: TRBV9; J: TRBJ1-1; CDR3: CASSSGVLSTEAFF; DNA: TGTGCCAGCAGCTCAGGCGTGCTGAGCACTGAAGCTTTCTTT
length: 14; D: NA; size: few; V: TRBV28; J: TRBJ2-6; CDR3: CASSTTRGANVLTF; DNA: TGTGCCAGCAGTACCACCAGGGGGGCCAACGTCCTGACTTTC
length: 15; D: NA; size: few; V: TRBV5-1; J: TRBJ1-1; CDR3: CASSYKTGGDTEAFF; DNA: TGCGCCAGCAGCTACAAGACAGGAGGGGACACTGAAGCTTTCTTT
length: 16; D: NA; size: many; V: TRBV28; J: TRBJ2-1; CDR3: CASGKGGLTSYNEQFF; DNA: TGTGCCAGCGGAAAGGGGGGTCTTACCTCCTACAATGAGCAGTTCTTC
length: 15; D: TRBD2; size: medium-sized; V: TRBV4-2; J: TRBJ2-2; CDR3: CASSRKIRGDGELFF; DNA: TGTGCCAGCAGCCGCAAGATTCGGGGGGACGGGGAGCTGTTTTTT
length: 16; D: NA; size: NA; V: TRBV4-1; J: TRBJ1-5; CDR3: CAGSHPQGNSNQPHHF; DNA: TGCGCCGGCAGCCATCCCCAGGGAAATAGCAATCAGCCCCATCACTTT